This T cell receptor (beta chain) was retrieved from a study of tumor and adjacent non-tumor tissue in lung cancer. Overall study context: On average, productive TCRbeta reads reached 4 million to 5 million per sample. Study conclusions and caveats: Tumor TCR diversity, when higher, was linked to shorter survival. Top 100 clones took a larger repertoire share in normal lung.

The table lists this clonotype with a few counts. The antigen is undetermined. This may come from a read error, since a much larger clone is one base off. Three rounds of nested PCR, following a modified ARM-PCR protocol, produced the TCRbeta library. Each CDR3 protein gets one entry after TCRdb re-called the multiplex PCR reads with MiXCR. The sample includes roughly 220,000 distinct CDR3 sequences, 70% to 75% of them seen just once. CDR3 length: 16 amino acids. CDR1 is MNHNS and CDR2 is SASEGT in the germline V gene. This sample's RNA came from whole unsorted tissue. The TCR originated in a man aged 60-69 years with non-small cell lung cancer. The source material was lung tumor tissue. The rearrangement uses TRBV6-1 and TRBJ1-3, with 7 bases identical to TRBD1. The CDR3 region is CANSKRDRPSGNTIYF. The CDR3 DNA follows: TGTGCCAACAGTAAGCGGGACAGACCCTCTGGAAACACCATATATTTT.